A selection of T cell receptor beta chains follows, all from one sample in a study of T cell changes during pregnancy in multiple sclerosis. Sequencing was performed with immunoSEQ multiplex PCR; in TCRdb, only in-frame clones are kept and a portion is missing. The sample consists of around 43,000 clones, 89% of them appearing once. Specimen: CD4+ T cells from peripheral blood mononuclear cells, collected in the first trimester of pregnancy. The receptors derive from a female donor with multiple sclerosis, enrolled in a pregnancy study. Both conserved end residues are part of each CDR3. D genes are given only for firm matches. The size entry is marked missing in some rows and otherwise reads once, few, many or a size class.

D: TRBD2; size: .; J: TRBJ2-7; V: TRBV5-4; CDR3: CASSSGTSGIYEQYF; DNA: TGTGCCAGCAGCTCCGGGACTAGCGGGATCTACGAGCAGTACTTC
D: .; size: .; J: TRBJ2-7; V: TRBV4-3; CDR3: CASSQEVKGYYEQYF; DNA: TGCGCCAGCAGCCAAGAAGTCAAGGGGTACTACGAGCAGTACTTC
D: .; size: .; J: TRBJ2-3; V: TRBV5-4; CDR3: CASSARVLKSTDTQYF; DNA: TGTGCCAGCAGCGCCCGGGTCCTAAAATCCACAGATACGCAGTATTTT
D: TRBD2; size: .; J: TRBJ2-1; V: TRBV10-1; CDR3: CASRETSWVYNEQFF; DNA: TGCGCCAGCAGAGAGACTAGCTGGGTATACAATGAGCAGTTCTTC
D: TRBD2; size: once; J: TRBJ2-5; V: TRBV30; CDR3: CAWSVLAGGPRETQYF; DNA: TGTGCCTGGAGTGTACTAGCGGGAGGGCCTAGAGAGACCCAGTACTTC
D: .; size: .; J: TRBJ2-7; V: TRBV5-4; CDR3: CASSPRSPSYEQYF; DNA: TGTGCCAGCAGCCCGCGGAGCCCATCCTACGAGCAGTACTTC
D: TRBD1; size: .; J: TRBJ2-7; V: TRBV11-2; CDR3: CASSSSGTDPREQYF; DNA: TGTGCCAGCAGCTCCTCGGGGACAGACCCTCGGGAGCAGTACTTC
D: TRBD1; size: few; J: TRBJ2-4; V: TRBV30; CDR3: CAWSATGGNIQYF; DNA: TGTGCCTGGAGTGCGACAGGGGGCAACATTCAGTACTTC
D: TRBD2; size: once; J: TRBJ2-1; V: TRBV7-2; CDR3: CASNLLAERTMRQFF; DNA: TGTGCCAGCAACCTACTAGCGGAACGTACAATGAGGCAGTTCTTC
D: .; size: .; J: TRBJ1-4; V: TRBV5-5; CDR3: CASSLMGGVDEKLFF; DNA: TGTGCCAGCAGCCTTATGGGGGGGGTGGATGAAAAACTGTTTTTT
D: TRBD1; size: .; J: TRBJ2-7; V: TRBV6-5; CDR3: CASSYRGQQYEQYF; DNA: TGTGCCAGCAGTTACCGGGGACAGCAGTACGAGCAGTACTTC
D: .; size: .; J: TRBJ2-1; V: TRBV6-1; CDR3: CASIWGGPYNEQFF; DNA: TGTGCCAGCATTTGGGGGGGCCCCTACAATGAGCAGTTCTTC
D: .; size: .; J: TRBJ2-3; V: TRBV29-1; CDR3: CSVDWRPDTQYF; DNA: TGCAGCGTTGACTGGAGACCAGATACGCAGTATTTT
D: .; size: .; J: TRBJ1-5; V: TRBV7-2; CDR3: CASSLSGRDNQPQHF; DNA: TGTGCCAGCAGCTTAAGTGGCAGGGACAATCAGCCCCAGCATTTT
D: TRBD1; size: .; J: TRBJ1-5; V: TRBV6-1; CDR3: CASSDQDRVNQPQHF; DNA: TGTGCCAGCAGTGACCAAGACAGGGTCAATCAGCCCCAGCATTTT
D: .; size: .; J: TRBJ1-3; V: TRBV5-4; CDR3: CASSLAGGTRNTIYF; DNA: TGTGCCAGCAGCTTGGCGGGGGGTACCAGAAACACCATATATTTT
D: .; size: .; J: TRBJ1-2; V: TRBV28; CDR3: CATSPTGRGYTF; DNA: TGTGCCACCTCCCCTACAGGTCGAGGCTACACCTTC
D: TRBD2; size: .; J: TRBJ2-3; V: TRBV27; CDR3: CASSRLAGGPNTDTQYF; DNA: TGTGCCAGCAGTCGACTAGCGGGAGGGCCTAACACAGATACGCAGTATTTT